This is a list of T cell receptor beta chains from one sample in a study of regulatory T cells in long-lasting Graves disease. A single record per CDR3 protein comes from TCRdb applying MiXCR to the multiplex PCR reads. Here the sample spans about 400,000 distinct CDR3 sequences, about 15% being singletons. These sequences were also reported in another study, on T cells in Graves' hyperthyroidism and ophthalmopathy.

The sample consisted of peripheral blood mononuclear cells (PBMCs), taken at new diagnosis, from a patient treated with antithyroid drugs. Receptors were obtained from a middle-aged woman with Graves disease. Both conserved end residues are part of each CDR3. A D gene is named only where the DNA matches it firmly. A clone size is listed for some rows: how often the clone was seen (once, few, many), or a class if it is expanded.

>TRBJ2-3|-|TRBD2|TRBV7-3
CASSETSGEADTQYF
TGTGCCAGCAGCGAAACTAGCGGGGAGGCAGATACGCAGTATTTT
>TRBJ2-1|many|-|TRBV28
CASSLLRTERQFF
TGTGCCAGCAGTTTATTGCGGACCGAGCGGCAGTTCTTC
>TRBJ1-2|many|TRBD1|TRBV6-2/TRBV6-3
CASSYQTGLVNYGYTF
TGTGCCAGCAGTTACCAGACAGGGCTGGTTAACTATGGCTACACCTTC
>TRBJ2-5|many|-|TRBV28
CASSFEKETQYF
TGTGCCAGCAGTTTTGAGAAAGAGACCCAGTACTTC
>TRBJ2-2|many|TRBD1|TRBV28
CASRQGFVVTGELFF
TGTGCCAGTAGACAGGGTTTTGTAGTCACCGGGGAGCTGTTTTTT
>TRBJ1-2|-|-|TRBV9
CASSPQPDRFYGYTF
TGTGCCAGCAGCCCCCAACCCGACAGATTCTATGGCTACACCTTC
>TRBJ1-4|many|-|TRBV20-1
CRGQNTGEKLFF
TGCAGAGGCCAAAATACTGGGGAAAAACTGTTTTTT
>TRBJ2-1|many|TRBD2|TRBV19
CASSPRRDRGDEQFF
TGTGCCAGTAGTCCGCGACGGGATCGGGGGGATGAGCAGTTCTTC
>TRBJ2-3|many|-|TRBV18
CASSLQGGSTDTQYF
TGTGCCAGCTCCCTACAGGGTGGCTCCACAGATACGCAGTATTTT
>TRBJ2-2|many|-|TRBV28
CASSTRVTGELFF
TGTGCCAGCAGTACCAGGGTCACCGGGGAGCTGTTTTTT
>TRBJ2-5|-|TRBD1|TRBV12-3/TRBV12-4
CASSFIYGTGREETQYF
TGTGCCAGCAGTTTTATTTATGGGACAGGGCGGGAAGAGACCCAGTACTTC
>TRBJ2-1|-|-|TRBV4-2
CASSPARGVLQQFF
TGTGCCAGCAGCCCCGCCCGAGGAGTTCTCCAGCAGTTCTTC
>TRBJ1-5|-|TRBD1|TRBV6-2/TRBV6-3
CASSYPGQGSNQPQHF
TGTGCCAGCAGTTACCCGGGACAGGGGAGCAATCAGCCCCAGCATTTT
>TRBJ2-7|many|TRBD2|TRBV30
CAWSVTGRVYEQYF
TGTGCCTGGAGTGTTACGGGGAGGGTCTACGAGCAGTACTTC
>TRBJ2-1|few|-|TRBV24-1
CATSLGEINEQFF
TGTGCCACCAGCTTGGGGGAGATAAATGAGCAGTTCTTC
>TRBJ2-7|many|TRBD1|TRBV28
CASSTYRGRGSYEQYF
TGTGCCAGCAGTACTTACAGGGGGCGCGGTTCCTACGAGCAGTACTTC
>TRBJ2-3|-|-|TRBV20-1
CSASGTAYTDTQYF
TGCAGTGCTAGCGGGACGGCTTACACAGATACGCAGTATTTT
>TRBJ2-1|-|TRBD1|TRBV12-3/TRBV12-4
CASRGQWYNEQFF
TGTGCCAGCAGGGGACAGTGGTACAATGAGCAGTTCTTC
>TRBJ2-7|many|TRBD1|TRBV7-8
CASSTRDRSRYEQYF
TGTGCCAGCAGCACCCGGGACAGGTCACGCTACGAGCAGTACTTC